This TCR beta chain was documented in a study of T cells in Graves' hyperthyroidism and ophthalmopathy. Using RNA transcripts as the source, TCR beta CDR3 regions were amplified. A first-round RT-PCR of the TCR CDR3 used the HTBI primer set. In TCRdb, the multiplex PCR reads were re-called with MiXCR into one record per CDR3 protein. The sample has around 610,000 distinct CDR3 sequences, approximately 14% seen once. This clonotype was found many times. This CDR3 contains 13 residues. Per germline, CDR1 WNHNN and CDR2 SYGVQD (reference sequence). Trimming stripped 7 bases from V and 1 base from J, with 10 bases between.

The rearrangement joins TRBV10-1 to TRBJ1-1, with D perhaps matching TRBD1 (5 bases). The clonotype comes from a woman aged 40 to 50 with Graves' ophthalmopathy. Material for sequencing was blood. The CDR3 DNA reads TGCGCCAGCACCTTTGGACAGAACACTGAAGCTTTCTTT. Its protein product is CASTFGQNTEAFF.